The clone carrying this T cell receptor beta chain was observed a handful of times. Antigen unknown. The data originate from a study of blood T cells in healthy people across ages. Points from the study as a whole: TCR beta diversity was tightly associated with the proportion of naive T cells.

V shed 3 bases and J 15 bases; nucleotides not matched to a gene: 7. This CDR3 spans 12 amino acids. Germline V lookup: CDR1 LGHDT, CDR2 YNNKEL (reference sequence). The second PCR ran roughly 6 to 11 cycles with a sample-barcoded 5' primer and J-beta primers. A template-switch adaptor containing 12 random nucleotides labeled each cDNA molecule. TCRdb passed the 5' RACE reads through MiXCR, listing each CDR3 protein once. Among roughly 800,000 distinct CDR3 sequences, 55% to 75% were seen once, and the ten largest hold roughly 20%. The chain joins TRBV3-1 to TRBJ2-1, with TRBD2 identical over 8 bases. This TCR was recovered from a man younger than 40 in good health. The sample taken for sequencing was blood. The CDR3 protein is CASSHEGTSAFF. In DNA form, the CDR3 reads TGTGCCAGCAGCCACGAGGGGACTAGTGCGTTCTTC.